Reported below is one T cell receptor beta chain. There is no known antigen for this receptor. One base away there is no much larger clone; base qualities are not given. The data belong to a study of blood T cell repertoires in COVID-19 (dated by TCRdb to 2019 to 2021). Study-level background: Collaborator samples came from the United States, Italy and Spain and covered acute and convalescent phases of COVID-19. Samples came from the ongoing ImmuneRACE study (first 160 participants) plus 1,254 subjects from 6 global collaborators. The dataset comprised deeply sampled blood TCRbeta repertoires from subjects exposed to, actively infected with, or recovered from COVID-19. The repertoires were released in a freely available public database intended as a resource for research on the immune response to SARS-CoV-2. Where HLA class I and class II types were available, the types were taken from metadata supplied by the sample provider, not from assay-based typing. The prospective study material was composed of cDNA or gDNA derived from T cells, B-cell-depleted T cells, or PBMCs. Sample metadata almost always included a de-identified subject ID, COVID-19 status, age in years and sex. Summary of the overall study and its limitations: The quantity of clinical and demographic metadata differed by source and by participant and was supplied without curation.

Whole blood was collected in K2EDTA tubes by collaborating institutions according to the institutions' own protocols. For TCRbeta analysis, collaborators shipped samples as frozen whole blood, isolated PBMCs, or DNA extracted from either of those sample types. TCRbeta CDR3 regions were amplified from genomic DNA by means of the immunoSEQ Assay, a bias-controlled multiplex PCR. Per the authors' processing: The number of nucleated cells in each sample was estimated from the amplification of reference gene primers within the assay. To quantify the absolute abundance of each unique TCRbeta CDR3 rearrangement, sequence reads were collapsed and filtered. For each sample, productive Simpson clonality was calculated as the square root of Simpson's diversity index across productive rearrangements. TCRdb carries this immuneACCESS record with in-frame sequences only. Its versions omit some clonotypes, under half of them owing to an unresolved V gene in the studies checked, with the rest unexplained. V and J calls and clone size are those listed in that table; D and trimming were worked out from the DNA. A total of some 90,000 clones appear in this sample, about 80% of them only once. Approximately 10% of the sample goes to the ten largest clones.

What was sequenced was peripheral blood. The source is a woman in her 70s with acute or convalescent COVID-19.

The CDR3 protein is CASSLLSQPQHF. DNA sequence: TGTGCCAGCAGTTTATTATCTCAGCCCCAGCATTTT. This sequence uses TRBV28 and TRBJ1-5, with no confidently assigned D gene. V is cut by 1 base and J by 6 bases, and the space between the germline ends is 4 bases. The CDR3 sequence holds 12 residues, the cysteine and phenylalanine included. Only the CDR3 portion is preserved as DNA: 36 bases, with reading frame beginning at the first base. CDR1 MDHEN and CDR2 SYDVKM were looked up in the germline V gene.